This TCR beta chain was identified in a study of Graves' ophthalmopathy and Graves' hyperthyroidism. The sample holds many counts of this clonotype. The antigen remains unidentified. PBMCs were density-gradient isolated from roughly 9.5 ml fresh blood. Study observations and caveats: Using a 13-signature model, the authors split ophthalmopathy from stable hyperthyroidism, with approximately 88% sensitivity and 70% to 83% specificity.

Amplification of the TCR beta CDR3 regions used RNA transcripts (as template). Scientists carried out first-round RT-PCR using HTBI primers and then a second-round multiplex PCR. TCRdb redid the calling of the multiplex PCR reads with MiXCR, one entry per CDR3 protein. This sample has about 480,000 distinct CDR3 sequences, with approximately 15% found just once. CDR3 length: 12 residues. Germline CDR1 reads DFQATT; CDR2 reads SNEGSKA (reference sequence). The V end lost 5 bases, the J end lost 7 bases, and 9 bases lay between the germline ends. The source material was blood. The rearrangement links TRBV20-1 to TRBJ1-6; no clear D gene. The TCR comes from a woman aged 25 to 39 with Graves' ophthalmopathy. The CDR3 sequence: CSARGANSPLHF. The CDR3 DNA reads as TGCAGTGCTCGTGGAGCGAATTCACCCCTCCACTTT.